Detailed here is one TCR beta chain. Its antigen is undetermined. These data belong to a study of T cell clones after liver transplantation. Study overall: TCRbeta sequencing after a pre-transplant mixed lymphocyte reaction identified graft-donor-reactive clones, later tracked in post-transplant blood.

Method: immunoSEQ multiplex PCR; TCRdb's copy keeps in-frame clones and lacks some. Of some 45,000 clones in the sample, more than 70% were seen once. The germline V gene encodes CDR1 SGHRS and CDR2 YFSETQ. CDR3 size: 14 residues. Deletions cut 0 bases from V and 0 bases from J, with 5 bases between. Study-level results: Rather than being deleted, graft donor-reactive T cells may have moved into the graft. Small, mixed patient groups and varying post-transplant times limit these conclusions. A significant post-transplant drop in circulating graft-donor-reactive CD4 TCRbeta sequences occurred in most of the 8 subjects.

The TCR comes from a human patient who received a liver transplant. Some T cells may be supplied by the graft donor. The chain combines TRBV5-1 with TRBJ2-3; D remains ambiguous. The sample consisted of CD4+ T cells from blood, taken 24 months after liver transplant. CDR3 amino acids: CASSLATSTDTQYF. The CDR3 DNA reads as TGCGCCAGCAGCTTGGCCACGAGCACAGATACGCAGTATTTT.